This TCR beta chain was profiled in a study of blood T cell repertoires in COVID-19. This clone was observed a single time. Generated by immunoSEQ multiplex PCR, the TCRdb table keeps only in-frame clones and is missing some. The sample consists of a few hundred thousand clones, approximately 84% of them appearing once. The V and J ends lost 6 bases and 6 bases, in that order; junction bases with no gene match: 12. The CDR3 spans 15 residues. Per the germline V gene, CDR1 is ENHRY and CDR2 is SYGVKD. The sequenced sample consisted of PBMCs or T cells enriched from blood (not recorded which). The TCR was taken from a woman between 18 and 29 years old who had recovered from COVID-19. The V and J genes are TRBV10-3 and TRBJ1-2, with 8 nucleotides matching TRBD1. In DNA form, the CDR3 reads TGTGCCATCAGGGAGAGACAGGGGAAGGAAAATGGCTACACCTTC. Its translation: CAIRERQGKENGYTF.